This TCR beta chain comes out of a study of patients and donors after allogeneic stem cell transplantation. The CDR3 runs 17 residues. The J segment lost 1 base and the V segment lost 1 base, leaving 1 base of the junction unmatched. CDR1 is LNHDA and CDR2 is SQIVND in the germline V gene (reference sequence). The sample holds a few counts of this clonotype. TCRdb reanalysed the RT-PCR reads using MiXCR and keeps one entry per CDR3 protein. The sample carries 57,000 or so distinct CDR3 sequences, approximately 12% recorded once. The origin of this receptor is a human donor who was either an allogeneic HSCT recipient or a stem cell or donor lymphocyte infusion donor (not recorded which). It is not recorded whose cells these are; they may come from a transplant donor. The genes are TRBV19 and TRBJ2-1, with TRBD2 matching 13 bases. Sequences were obtained from blood, either unsorted or a sorted T cell fraction (not recorded which). Written as DNA, the CDR3 is TGTGCCAGTAGTATAGGACTAGCGGGAGGATCCTACAATGAGCAGTTCTTC. Its translation is CASSIGLAGGSYNEQFF.